The source of this T cell receptor (beta chain) is a study of T cell responses to AZD1222 COVID-19 vaccine. Clones were sequenced by immunoSEQ multiplex PCR, and TCRdb holds only the in-frame ones, with some missing. The table records about 170,000 clones, 80% to 90% of them present only once. The trim removed 2 bases at V and 2 bases at J, leaving 9 bases unmatched. The CDR3 covers 16 residues. CDR1 is SGHVS, CDR2 FNYEAQ, per germline. This TCR was recovered from an adult in good health. The sample in question was peripheral blood, obtained on day 0 of AZD1222 vaccination. V gene TRBV7-6 combines with J gene TRBJ2-7; 7 bases align to TRBD2. Here the CDR3 DNA reads TGTGCCAGCAGCTTATGGGCGGGGGATTCCACCTACGAGCAGTACTTC. Translated: CASSLWAGDSTYEQYF. Based on the CDR3 plus reference TRBV7-6 and TRBJ2-7, the full variable domain is GAGVSQSPRYKVTKRGQDVALRCDPISGHVSLYWYRQALGQGPEFLTYFNYEAQQDKSGLPNDRFSAERPEGSISTLTIQRTEQRDSAMYRCASSLWAGDSTYEQYFGPGTRLTVT.